Each of the 17 T cell receptor beta chains below was sequenced from the same sample in a study of cytomegalovirus exposure and HLA in healthy donors (dated by TCRdb to 2016 to 2017). The library was built by means of the immunoSEQ multiplex PCR assay. A mixture of 60 forward primers for TCR Vbeta segments and 13 reverse primers for TCR Jbeta segments was used in the multiplex PCR. TCRdb holds this immuneACCESS table with in-frame rearrangements only. Some clones are missing; in checked studies, unresolved V genes explain under half, and the rest has no known cause. Recorded for this sample are roughly 100,000 clones; 65% to 80% of them occurred a single time. Of the sample, around 5.8% is held by the ten largest clones. The sequencing sample was made of PBMCs. These receptors all stem from a woman in her forties or fifties in good health and CMV-seropositive.

The V call is TRBV27, the J call TRBJ1-6; D unresolved. The CDR3 has 14 amino acids. The V and J ends lost 4 bases and 8 bases respectively, with 12 bases between them. The germline V gene encodes CDR1 MNHEY and CDR2 SMNVEV (reference sequence). This chain's CDR3 is CASSSPPRDSPLHF. The CDR3 bases are TGTGCCAGCAGTTCCCCCCCCCGGGATTCACCCCTCCACTTT.

This chain joins TRBV6-5 and TRBJ1-5; tentatively, D is TRBD1 (5 bases). The V and J ends lost 7 bases and 0 bases respectively, with 13 bases between them. Germline lookup yields CDR1 MNHEY and CDR2 SVGAGI. CDR3 length: 15 amino acids. In nucleotides, the CDR3 is TGTGCCAGCAACTACCTCAGGGATAGCAATCAGCCCCAGCATTTT. It encodes CASNYLRDSNQPQHF.

Only one count was recorded for this clone. This chain joins TRBV2 and TRBJ2-3; the D gene is possibly TRBD1 (6 bases). Germline loops: CDR1 SNHLY, CDR2 FYNNEI. V lost 4 bases, J lost 1 base, and 12 bases lay in between. The CDR3 runs 15 residues. CDR3 DNA sequence: TGTGCCAGCAGTGTCCAGGGGAAAGGCACAGATACGCAGTATTTT. This encodes CASSVQGKGTDTQYF.

CDR3 DNA sequence: TGTGCCAGCAGTTTGACAGACTATGGCTACACCTTC. Its translation is CASSLTDYGYTF. The gene calls are TRBV28 and TRBJ1-2; maybe TRBD1 (5 bases). This CDR3 spans 12 amino acids. The V gene's germline CDR1 is MDHEN and CDR2 SYDVKM. Trimming took 3 bases from V and 3 from J, leaving 5 bases between them.

The CDR3 nucleotides read TGTGCCAGTAGTATTTGGACGGGAGCCTACGAGCAGTACTTC. This codes for CASSIWTGAYEQYF. The genes are TRBV19 and TRBJ2-7; D perhaps matches TRBD2 (6 bases). V was clipped by 3 bases and J by 2 bases, with 11 bases between them. The CDR3 totals 14 residues. CDR1 and CDR2 from the germline V gene are LNHDA and SQIVND (reference sequence).

A remark on this clone: The junction and the germline gene differ at one end; a read error may be behind it. J is TRBJ1-6 and V is TRBV7-9, with TRBD1 as a possible D gene (6 bases). Germline V gene data show CDR1 as SEHNR and CDR2 as FQNEAQ (reference sequence). The CDR3 consists of 14 residues. The CDR3 spells CSSRTASYNSPLHF. The CDR3 region has the DNA TGTTCCAGCAGGACAGCCTCCTATAATTCACCCCTCCACTTT.

The chain recombines TRBV6-5 with TRBJ1-1, with D possibly matching TRBD1 (6 bases). This CDR3 is 13 amino acids long. Trimming shortened V by 7 bases and J by 1 base, and 10 bases separated the two germline ends. Germline CDR1 and CDR2: MNHEY and SVGAGI. The chain's CDR3 is CASTDRRNTEAFF. The CDR3 DNA reads as TGTGCCAGCACCGACAGGAGGAACACTGAAGCTTTCTTT.

The chain has TRBV5-1 and TRBJ2-3, with D tentatively TRBD1 (7 bases). From germline, CDR1 is SGHRS and CDR2 YFSETQ. The CDR3 runs 17 residues. The V end was cut by 0 bases, the J end by 3 bases, with 17 bases between. CDR3 bases: TGCGCCAGCAGCTTGGGAGGCCAGGGGGGCAGGACAGATACGCAGTATTTT. Its translation: CASSLGGQGGRTDTQYF.

This clone was recorded a few times. The chain uses TRBV9 and TRBJ1-1; D remains unclear. The V end was cut by 1 base, the J end by 1 base, with 11 bases between. Germline V lookup: CDR1 SGDLS, CDR2 YYNGEE. The CDR3 runs 15 residues. The CDR3: CASSVRDTANTEAFF. The CDR3 DNA reads as TGTGCCAGCAGCGTAAGAGACACCGCGAACACTGAAGCTTTCTTT.

The gene calls are TRBV7-8 and TRBJ2-5; possible D gene TRBD1, 6 bases. Trimming removed 4 bases at V and 5 bases at J, with 17 bases between. CDR3 size: 15 residues. Germline CDR1 SGHVS, CDR2 FQNEAQ. The CDR3 spells CASSSAQGLGETQYF. The CDR3, as DNA: TGTGCCAGCAGCTCAGCCCAGGGGCTGGGGGAGACCCAGTACTTC. Using reference TRBV7-8 and TRBJ2-5 for the parts outside the CDR3, the full variable domain is GAGVSQSPRYKVAKRGQDVALRCDPISGHVSLFWYQQALGQGPEFLTYFQNEAQLDKSGLPSDRFFAERPEGSVSTLKIQRTQQEDSAVYLCASSSAQGLGETQYFGPGTRLLVL.

The rearrangement uses TRBV5-8 and TRBJ2-1; weak D call: TRBD2 (6 bases). Germline V lookup: CDR1 SGHTS, CDR2 YDEGEE. Trimming took 0 bases from V and 0 from J, leaving 13 bases between them. There are 17 residues in the CDR3. The CDR3 region is CASSLASGRSSYNEQFF. CDR3 coding DNA: TGTGCCAGCAGCTTGGCCAGTGGGAGGAGCTCCTACAATGAGCAGTTCTTC.

The rearrangement links TRBV4-2 to TRBJ2-7, with 9 bases identical to TRBD2. CDR3 size: 16 residues. The V gene end was trimmed by 0 bases and the J gene end by 5 bases; junction bases not matched to a gene: 8. Germline CDR1 and CDR2: LGHNA and YNFKEQ. The CDR3 sequence is CASSQEGTSGFDEQYF. Written as DNA, the CDR3 is TGTGCCAGCAGCCAAGAAGGTACTAGCGGGTTCGACGAGCAGTACTTC.

J is TRBJ1-6 and V is TRBV7-8; weak D call: TRBD1 (6 bases). This CDR3 contains 18 residues. Per the germline V gene, CDR1 is SGHVS and CDR2 is FQNEAQ. V lost 2 bases to trimming and J lost 0 bases, with 14 bases between them. DNA for the CDR3: TGTGCCAGCAGCTTACGGCCACAGGGAAGCTCCTATAATTCACCCCTCCACTTT. Its protein is CASSLRPQGSSYNSPLHF.

In this sample, this clone turned up once. The chain is built from TRBV5-8 and TRBJ2-5, with TRBD2 matching over 10 bases. The last part of the DNA fits TRBJ2-7 better; the J call may be wrong. Germline assignment: CDR1 SGHTS and CDR2 YDEGEE. This CDR3 spans 16 amino acids. In DNA, the CDR3 is TGTGCCAGCATTAGGCTAGCGGGGGCACCTTCCTACGAGCAGTACTTC. It codes for CASIRLAGAPSYEQYF.

This rearrangement joins TRBV19 to TRBJ1-1; no reliable D call. Trimming removed 5 bases at V and 1 base at J, with 11 bases between. Germline assignment: CDR1 LNHDA and CDR2 SQIVND (reference sequence). CDR3 length: 14 amino acids. The CDR3 here is CASSLGLGNTEAFF. The CDR3 region has the DNA TGTGCCAGTAGTCTAGGACTGGGGAACACTGAAGCTTTCTTT.

The chain recombines TRBV30 with TRBJ2-1, with D possibly TRBD2 on 6 matching bases. CDR1 is GTSNPN and CDR2 is SVGIG in the germline V gene (reference sequence). The CDR3 totals 14 residues. V gave up 0 bases and J gave up 9 bases, with 15 bases separating them. This CDR3 is CAWSVRGHRREQFF. CDR3 DNA sequence: TGTGCCTGGAGTGTGCGGGGCCACCGCCGTGAGCAGTTCTTC.

Only one count was recorded for this clone. CDR3 sequence reads: CASSPPVGAGNTIYF. As DNA, the CDR3 is TGTGCCAGCTCACCACCGGTAGGGGCTGGAAACACCATATATTTT. The chain joins TRBV18 to TRBJ1-3; the D gene is possibly TRBD1 (5 bases). Trimming cost V 0 bases and J 2 bases, with 8 bases left between them. This CDR3 has 15 residues. Germline V lookup: CDR1 KGHSH, CDR2 LQKENI.